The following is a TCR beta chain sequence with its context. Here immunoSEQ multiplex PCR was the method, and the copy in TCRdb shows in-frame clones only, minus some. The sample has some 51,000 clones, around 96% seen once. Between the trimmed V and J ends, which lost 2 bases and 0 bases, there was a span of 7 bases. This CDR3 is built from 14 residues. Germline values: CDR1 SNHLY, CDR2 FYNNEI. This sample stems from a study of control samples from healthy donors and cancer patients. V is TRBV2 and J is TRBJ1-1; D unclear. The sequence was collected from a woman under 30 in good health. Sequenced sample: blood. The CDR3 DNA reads TGTGCCAGCAGTGAAACATTCTTGAACACTGAAGCTTTCTTT. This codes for CASSETFLNTEAFF.